This passage covers 32 T cell receptor beta chains from one sample sequenced in a study of blood T cell repertoires in COVID-19. Assay: immunoSEQ multiplex PCR; the TCRdb copy retains only in-frame clones and omits some. In the table there are roughly 200,000 clones, roughly 80% of which are singletons. The sample taken for sequencing was peripheral blood. The origin of the receptors is a man aged 45-65 years who had recovered from COVID-19.

The V gene is TRBV5-5, the J gene TRBJ1-5; 9 bases are a match to TRBD1. V shed 4 bases and J 6 bases; nucleotides not matched to a gene: 11. Germline V CDR1 and CDR2: SGHKS, YYEKEE (reference sequence). This CDR3 has 16 residues. CDR3 amino acids: CASSPRDRALSQPQHF. For the CDR3, the DNA is TGTGCCAGCAGCCCCCGGGACAGGGCCCTCTCTCAGCCCCAGCATTTT.

This clone was detected only once. In DNA form, the CDR3 reads TGTGCCAGCAGCTTAGGTCCTAGCGAATTATACGAGCAGTACTTC. Protein sequence: CASSLGPSELYEQYF. The genes are TRBV7-9 and TRBJ2-7; D perhaps matches TRBD2 (6 bases). CDR3 size: 15 residues. Germline V gives CDR1 SEHNR, CDR2 FQNEAQ (reference sequence). V shed 1 base and J shed 4 bases, with 14 bases lying between them. The complete variable domain, with remaining parts taken from reference TRBV7-9 and TRBJ2-7, reads DTGVSQNPRHKITKRGQNVTFRCDPISEHNRLYWYRQTLGQGPEFLTYFQNEAQLEKSRLLSDRFSAERPKGSFSTLEIQRTEQGDSAMYLCASSLGPSELYEQYFGPGTRLTVT.

The chain combines TRBV30 with TRBJ1-4; perhaps TRBD1 as D (6 bases). The CDR3 has 14 residues. Germline V CDR1 and CDR2: GTSNPN, SVGIG (reference sequence). Trimming pared 0 bases from V and 8 bases from J, leaving 13 bases between. CDR3 residues: CAWSVNRESEKLFF. DNA of the CDR3: TGTGCCTGGAGTGTAAACAGGGAGAGCGAAAAACTGTTTTTT.

This clone was detected a few times. V and J are TRBV3-1 (or the pseudogene TRBV3-2) and TRBJ1-3; D uncertain. Germline V CDR1 and CDR2: LGHDT, YNNKEL (reference sequence). V was shortened by 4 bases and J by 1 base, with 8 bases between the two germline ends. The CDR3 is made up of 14 amino acids. CDR3 nucleotide sequence: TGTGCCAGCAGCCCCGGAGGATCTGGAAACACCATATATTTT. It is translated as CASSPGGSGNTIYF.

The chain has TRBV10-3 and TRBJ2-7; 11 bases agree with TRBD2. After removal of 7 bases from V and 7 bases from J, the junction contained 3 bases not matched to a gene. CDR1 is ENHRY, CDR2 SYGVKD, per germline. The CDR3 runs to 12 residues. CDR3 region: CAINTSGSEQYF. The CDR3 DNA reads as TGTGCCATCAACACTAGCGGGAGTGAGCAGTACTTC.

This clone appeared many times. J is TRBJ1-1 and V is TRBV7-9; D is uncertain. CDR3 length: 13 amino acids. Germline values: CDR1 SEHNR, CDR2 FQNEAQ (reference sequence). Trimming cost V 2 bases and J 1 base, with 5 bases left between them. The CDR3 DNA follows: TGTGCCAGCAGCTTATGGGCGAACACTGAAGCTTTCTTT. Protein sequence: CASSLWANTEAFF.

The chain recombines TRBV7-2 with TRBJ2-2; 8 bases line up with TRBD1. The CDR3 is 15 amino acids. Unmatched junction bases numbered 8, after V lost 5 bases and J lost 6 bases. The germline V gene encodes CDR1 SGHTA and CDR2 FQGNSA. The CDR3 is CASSPQGGIAGELFF. The CDR3 DNA sequence: TGTGCCAGCAGCCCACAGGGGGGAATCGCCGGGGAGCTGTTTTTT. Looking up the rest from reference TRBV7-2 and TRBJ2-2 gives the full variable domain: GAGVSQSPSNKVTEKGKDVELRCDPISGHTALYWYRQSLGQGLEFLIYFQGNSAPDKSGLPSDRFSAERTGGSVSTLTIQRTQQEDSAVYLCASSPQGGIAGELFFGEGSRLTVL.

This chain connects TRBV28 to TRBJ2-4; 8 bases map to TRBD1. Germline CDR1 is MDHEN and CDR2 is SYDVKM. The junction had 5 bases not matched to a gene; V was cut back by 5 bases and J by 11 bases. This CDR3 is built from 12 residues. CDR3 nucleotide sequence: TGTGCCAGCAGTATACAGACAGGGGTTCAGTACTTC. Its protein product is CASSIQTGVQYF.

This chain's CDR3 is CASSQDIVGGGYNEQFF. The CDR3 DNA follows: TGTGCCAGCAGCCAAGATATCGTGGGCGGGGGCTACAATGAGCAGTTCTTC. The rearrangement joins TRBV14 to TRBJ2-1, with TRBD2 matching 7 bases. This CDR3 contains 17 residues. The V gene end was trimmed by 0 bases and the J gene end by 3 bases; junction bases not matched to a gene: 8. Germline V lookup: CDR1 SGHDN, CDR2 FVKESK.

Notes on this clone: A junction end diverges from the germline sequence, so it may reflect a read error. This chain uses TRBV11-2 with TRBJ1-3; TRBD1 aligns across 7 bases. The CDR3 consists of 13 residues. The germline V gene has CDR1 SGHAT and CDR2 FQNNGV. This chain's CDR3 is CASSHPDRAGEDF. The CDR3 coding sequence is TGTGCCAGCAGCCACCCCGACAGGGCCGGGGAGGATTTT.

This clone was seen a handful of times. The V call is TRBV2, the J call TRBJ2-2; a possible D gene is TRBD1 (5 bases). The V gene's germline CDR1 is SNHLY and CDR2 FYNNEI. Trimming cost V 7 bases and J 4 bases, with 22 bases left between them. This CDR3 has 17 amino acids. CDR3 nucleotide sequence: TGTGCCAGCATTACGACAGCTTCTGTTAAAGGCACCGGGGAGCTGTTTTTT. Protein: CASITTASVKGTGELFF.

J is TRBJ2-7 and V is TRBV28, with D perhaps matching TRBD2 (7 bases). The CDR3 contains 14 residues. V was trimmed by 7 bases and J by 4 bases, leaving 17 bases between them. The germline V gene encodes CDR1 MDHEN and CDR2 SYDVKM. In DNA, the CDR3 is TGTGCCAGCACTGAGGGGGGGGGTGAATACGAGCAGTACTTC. It specifies CASTEGGGEYEQYF.

This clone was observed many times. The V gene is TRBV7-2, the J gene TRBJ2-1; 8 nucleotides align to TRBD2. With V trimmed by 3 bases and J by 7 bases, 8 bases remained unmatched. The CDR3 covers 15 residues. Germline V gene data show CDR1 as SGHTA and CDR2 as FQGNSA. CDR3 protein: CASSLGLGSPNEQFF. CDR3 bases: TGTGCCAGCAGCTTGGGACTAGGGTCCCCGAATGAGCAGTTCTTC.

This chain joins TRBV7-2 and TRBJ2-2; perhaps TRBD2 as D (5 bases). The V and J ends lost 4 bases and 1 base respectively, with 16 bases between them. Germline V gene sequence: CDR1 SGHTA, CDR2 FQGNSA. The CDR3 extends over 17 amino acids. CDR3 amino acids: CASSYWEIAKNTGELFF. As DNA, the CDR3 is TGTGCCAGCAGCTACTGGGAAATAGCGAAGAACACCGGGGAGCTGTTTTTT.

The chain combines TRBV19 with TRBJ2-7; 8 bases map to TRBD1. The V gene end was trimmed by 3 bases and the J gene end by 6 bases; junction bases not matched to a gene: 10. The V gene's germline CDR1 is LNHDA and CDR2 SQIVND (reference sequence). The CDR3 is made up of 15 amino acids. CDR3 sequence: CASSMGPGQAVEQYF. CDR3 DNA sequence: TGTGCCAGTAGTATGGGTCCGGGACAGGCAGTCGAGCAGTACTTC.

The J gene is TRBJ1-4, the V gene TRBV5-3, with TRBD1 identical over 7 bases. TRBV5-3 is an open reading frame, and its role is uncertain. The V and J ends lost 2 bases and 4 bases, in that order; junction bases with no gene match: 8. The CDR3 contains 16 residues. The CDR3 bases are TGTGCCAGAAGCTTCCAACAGGGGCCCAATAATGAAAAACTGTTTTTT. It translates to CARSFQQGPNNEKLFF.

V and J are TRBV5-1 and TRBJ2-7; 10 bases are a match to TRBD2. V dropped 0 bases and J dropped 4; count of bases not matched to a gene: 4. The germline gives CDR1 SGHRS, CDR2 YFSETQ. This CDR3 spans 15 amino acids. The CDR3 DNA reads as TGCGCCAGCAGCTTGGGACCAGCGGGAGGGTACGAGCAGTACTTC. It encodes CASSLGPAGGYEQYF.

DNA of the CDR3: TGTGCCTGGAGTATTTCAGGGTACACTGAAGCTTTCTTT. This sequence encodes CAWSISGYTEAFF. V gene TRBV30 combines with J gene TRBJ1-1, with D tentatively TRBD1 (5 bases). There are 13 residues in the CDR3. Trimming pared 2 bases from V and 3 bases from J, leaving 10 bases between. CDR1 is GTSNPN, CDR2 SVGIG, per germline (reference sequence).

The CDR3: CAAQTLAGVGSEQFF. DNA for the CDR3: TGTGCCGCCCAGACACTAGCGGGCGTCGGGAGTGAGCAGTTCTTC. The V and J genes are TRBV19 and TRBJ2-1, with 9 bases that match TRBD2. The V gene end was trimmed by 11 bases and the J gene end by 9 bases; junction bases not matched to a gene: 17. The CDR3 extends over 15 amino acids. Germline CDR1 LNHDA, CDR2 SQIVND (reference sequence).

V and J are TRBV7-9 and TRBJ2-7, with D tentatively TRBD2 (6 bases). Trimming pared 7 bases from V and 5 bases from J, leaving 27 bases between. Germline assignment: CDR1 SEHNR and CDR2 FQNEAQ (reference sequence). The CDR3 loop spans 17 amino acids. The CDR3 bases are TGTGCCAGCACCCTCCTCGCGGGGATCGACGCGAGGAACGAGCAGTACTTC. It codes for CASTLLAGIDARNEQYF.

V and J are TRBV12-3 or TRBV12-4 and TRBJ2-2, with D perhaps TRBD2 (5 bases). The CDR3 contains 13 residues. V dropped 5 bases and J dropped 5 bases, with 9 bases sitting between them. Written as DNA, the CDR3 is TGTGCCAGCAGTGAACTAGAGACCGGGGAGCTGTTTTTT. Translating it yields CASSELETGELFF.

The chain is built from TRBV6-5 and TRBJ1-2; possible D gene TRBD1, 6 bases. The CDR3 runs 12 residues. CDR1 is MNHEY and CDR2 is SVGAGI in the germline V gene. V gave up 6 bases and J gave up 6 bases, with 11 bases separating them. The CDR3 loop is CASSLRGDGYTF. CDR3 sequence (DNA): TGTGCCAGCAGCCTCAGGGGAGATGGCTACACCTTC.

The CDR3 region has the DNA TGTGCCAGCAGCTTGTATGGTCAACACCCCGGGAATGAAAAACTGTTTTTT. Translating it yields CASSLYGQHPGNEKLFF. The chain couples TRBV5-6 to TRBJ1-4; the D is unclear. The CDR3 sequence is 17 residues long. Trimming shortened V by 1 base and J by 5 bases, and 18 bases separated the two germline ends. The germline V gene has CDR1 SGHDT and CDR2 YYEEEE.

The chain combines TRBV6-5 with TRBJ2-6; D unclear. The CDR3 covers 15 residues. The germline V gene encodes CDR1 MNHEY and CDR2 SVGAGI. V lost 5 bases to trimming and J lost 0 bases, with 8 bases between them. The CDR3 sequence is CASSTVYSGANVLTF. Written as DNA, the CDR3 is TGTGCCAGCAGTACCGTCTACTCTGGGGCCAACGTCCTGACTTTC.

This chain uses TRBV28 with TRBJ2-6, with 7 nucleotides matching TRBD1. The V segment lost 7 bases and the J segment 0 bases; nucleotides outside the gene matches: 9. Germline CDR1 and CDR2: MDHEN and SYDVKM. This CDR3 contains 17 residues. CDR3 protein: CASTLDRASSGANVLTF. CDR3 DNA: TGTGCCAGCACCTTAGACAGGGCCAGCTCTGGGGCCAACGTCCTGACTTTC. Full variable domain (outside the CDR3, taken from reference TRBV28 and TRBJ2-6): DVKVTQSSRYLVKRTGEKVFLECVQDMDHENMFWYRQDPGLGLRLIYFSYDVKMKEKGDIPEGYSVSREKKERFSLILESASTNQTSMYLCASTLDRASSGANVLTFGAGSRLTVL.

CDR3 bases: TGCGCCAGCAGCCACCGACAGGGGGCTTGGAATGAGCAGTTCTTC. It codes for CASSHRQGAWNEQFF. The J gene is TRBJ2-1, the V gene TRBV5-1; TRBD1 aligns across 10 bases. CDR1 and CDR2 from the germline V gene are SGHRS and YFSETQ. J was trimmed by 7 bases and V by 4 bases; bases with no gene match: 8. The CDR3 is 15 residues long.

The chain employs TRBV7-2 and TRBJ2-5; the D is unclear. Germline assignment: CDR1 SGHTA and CDR2 FQGNSA. Trimming removed 2 bases at V and 4 bases at J, with 8 bases between. The CDR3 totals 13 residues. The CDR3 region has the DNA TGTGCCAGCAGCTTATTCTCTCTAGAGACCCAGTACTTC. It codes for CASSLFSLETQYF.

V gene TRBV7-7 combines with J gene TRBJ2-5, with TRBD1 matching over 10 bases. The junction had 4 bases not matched to a gene; V was cut back by 5 bases and J by 4 bases. The CDR3 consists of 14 residues. Germline V gives CDR1 SSHAT, CDR2 FNYEAQ (reference sequence). CDR3 region: CASSRRTGGETQYF. The CDR3 bases are TGTGCCAGCAGCCGAAGGACAGGGGGAGAGACCCAGTACTTC.

The rearrangement joins TRBV7-9 to TRBJ1-1; D remains ambiguous. Germline V gene lookup returns CDR1 SEHNR and CDR2 FQNEAQ (reference sequence). This CDR3 is 13 amino acids long. Trimming removed 1 base at V and 7 bases at J, with 10 bases between. CDR3 residues: CASSLEVSGEAFF. CDR3 bases: TGTGCCAGCAGCTTAGAGGTATCGGGTGAAGCTTTCTTT.

The J gene is TRBJ1-1, the V gene TRBV28, with TRBD1 as a possible D gene (5 bases). Germline-derived CDR1 and CDR2 are MDHEN and SYDVKM. V shed 6 bases and J shed 3 bases, with 20 bases lying between them. The CDR3 contains 16 residues. The CDR3 DNA is TGTGCCAGCAGAACCGGGACTCGATGGGGGTACACTGAAGCTTTCTTT. Its translation is CASRTGTRWGYTEAFF. Full variable domain (remainder filled in from reference TRBV28 and TRBJ1-1): DVKVTQSSRYLVKRTGEKVFLECVQDMDHENMFWYRQDPGLGLRLIYFSYDVKMKEKGDIPEGYSVSREKKERFSLILESASTNQTSMYLCASRTGTRWGYTEAFFGQGTRLTVV.

The chain couples TRBV27 to TRBJ2-3; D possibly corresponds to TRBD2 (5 bases). Trimming pared 10 bases from V and 6 bases from J, leaving 17 bases between. Germline assignment: CDR1 MNHEY and CDR2 SMNVEV (reference sequence). The CDR3 totals 13 residues. CDR3 loop: CATGKTRMDTQYF. The CDR3 coding sequence is TGTGCCACCGGGAAGACGCGAATGGATACGCAGTATTTT.

This chain connects TRBV27 to TRBJ1-1; 7 bases match TRBD1. J gave up 2 bases and V 3 bases, and 6 bases lay outside the gene matches. Germline CDR1 and CDR2: MNHEY and SMNVEV (reference sequence). The CDR3 is made up of 15 amino acids. DNA of the CDR3: TGTGCCAGCAGTTTGTTTGGGACAGAAAACACTGAAGCTTTCTTT. Translating it yields CASSLFGTENTEAFF.